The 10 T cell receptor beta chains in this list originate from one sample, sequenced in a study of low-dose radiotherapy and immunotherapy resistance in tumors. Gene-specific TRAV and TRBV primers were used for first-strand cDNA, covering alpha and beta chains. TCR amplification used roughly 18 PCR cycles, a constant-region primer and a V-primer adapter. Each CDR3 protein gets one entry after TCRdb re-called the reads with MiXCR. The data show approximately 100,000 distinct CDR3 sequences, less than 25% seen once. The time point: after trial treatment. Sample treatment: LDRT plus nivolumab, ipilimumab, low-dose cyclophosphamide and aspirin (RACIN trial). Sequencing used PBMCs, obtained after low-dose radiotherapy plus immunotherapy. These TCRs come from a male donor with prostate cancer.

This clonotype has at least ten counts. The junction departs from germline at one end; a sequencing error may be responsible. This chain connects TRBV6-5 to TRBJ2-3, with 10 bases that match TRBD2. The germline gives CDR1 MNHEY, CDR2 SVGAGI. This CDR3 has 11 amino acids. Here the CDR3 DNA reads TGTGCCAGCCGAGCGGGGGGGCTAGTCCATTTT. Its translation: CASRAGGLVHF.

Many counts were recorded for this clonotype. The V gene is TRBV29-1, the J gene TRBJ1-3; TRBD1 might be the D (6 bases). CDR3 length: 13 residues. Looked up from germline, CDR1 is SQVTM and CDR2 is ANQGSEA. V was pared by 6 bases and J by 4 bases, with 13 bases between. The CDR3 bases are TGCAGCGTCGGGGGGGGGGCGGGAAACACCATATATTTT. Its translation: CSVGGGAGNTIYF. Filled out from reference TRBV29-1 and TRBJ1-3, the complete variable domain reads SAVISQKPSRDICQRGTSLTIQCQVDSQVTMMFWYRQQPGQSLTLIATANQGSEATYESGFVIDKFPISRPNLTFSTLTVSNMSPEDSSIYLCSVGGGAGNTIYFGEGSWLTVV.

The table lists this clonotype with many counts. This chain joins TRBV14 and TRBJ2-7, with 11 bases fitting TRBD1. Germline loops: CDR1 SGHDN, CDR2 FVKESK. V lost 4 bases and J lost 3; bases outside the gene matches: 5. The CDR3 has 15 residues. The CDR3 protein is CASSPAGQGVYEQYF. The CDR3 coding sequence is TGTGCCAGCAGCCCAGCGGGACAGGGGGTCTACGAGCAGTACTTC.

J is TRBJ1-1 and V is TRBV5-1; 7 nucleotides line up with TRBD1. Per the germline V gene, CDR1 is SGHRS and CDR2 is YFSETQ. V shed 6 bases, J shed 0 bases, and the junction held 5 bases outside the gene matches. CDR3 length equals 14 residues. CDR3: CASKPGQMNTEAFF. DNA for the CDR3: TGCGCCAGCAAACCGGGACAGATGAACACTGAAGCTTTCTTT.

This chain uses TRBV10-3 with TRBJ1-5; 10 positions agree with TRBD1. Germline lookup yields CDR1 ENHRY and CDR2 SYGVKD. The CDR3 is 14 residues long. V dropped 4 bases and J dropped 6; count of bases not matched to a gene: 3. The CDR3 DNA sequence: TGTGCCATCAGTGGGGACAGGGGCGGTCAGCCCCAGCATTTT. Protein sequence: CAISGDRGGQPQHF.

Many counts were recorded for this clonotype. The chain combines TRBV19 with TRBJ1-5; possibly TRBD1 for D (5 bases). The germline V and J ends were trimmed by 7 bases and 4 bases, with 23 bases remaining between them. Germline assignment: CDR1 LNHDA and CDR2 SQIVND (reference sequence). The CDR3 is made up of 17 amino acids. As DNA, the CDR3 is TGTGCCAGTACAGTAAGACGGACTTATAAGGGGAATCAGCCCCAGCATTTT. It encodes CASTVRRTYKGNQPQHF.

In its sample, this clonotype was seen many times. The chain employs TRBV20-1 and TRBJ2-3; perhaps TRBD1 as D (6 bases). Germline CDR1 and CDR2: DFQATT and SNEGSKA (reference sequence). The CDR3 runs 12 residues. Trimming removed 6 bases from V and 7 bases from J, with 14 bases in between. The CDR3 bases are TGCAGTGCGGGGGCCGATTCCAATACGCAGTATTTT. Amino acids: CSAGADSNTQYF.

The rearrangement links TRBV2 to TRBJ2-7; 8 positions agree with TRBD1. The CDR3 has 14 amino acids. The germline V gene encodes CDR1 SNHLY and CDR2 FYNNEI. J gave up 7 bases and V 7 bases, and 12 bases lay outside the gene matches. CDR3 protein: CASTTGTGTGEQYF. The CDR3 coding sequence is TGTGCCAGCACTACCGGGACAGGTACGGGGGAGCAGTACTTC.

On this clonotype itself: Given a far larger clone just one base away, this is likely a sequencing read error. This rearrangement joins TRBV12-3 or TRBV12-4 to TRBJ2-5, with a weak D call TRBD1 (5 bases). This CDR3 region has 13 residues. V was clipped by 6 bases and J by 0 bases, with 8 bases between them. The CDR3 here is CASSLTDQETQYF. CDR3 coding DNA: TGTGCCAGCAGCTTGACAGACCAAGAGACCCAGTACTTC.

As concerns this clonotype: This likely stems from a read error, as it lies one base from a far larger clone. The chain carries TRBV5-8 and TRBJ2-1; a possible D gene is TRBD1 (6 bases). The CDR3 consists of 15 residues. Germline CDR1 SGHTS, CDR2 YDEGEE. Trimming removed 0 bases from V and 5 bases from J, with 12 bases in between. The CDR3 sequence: CASSLDWDINNEQFF. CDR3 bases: TGTGCCAGCAGCTTGGATTGGGACATAAACAATGAGCAGTTCTTC.